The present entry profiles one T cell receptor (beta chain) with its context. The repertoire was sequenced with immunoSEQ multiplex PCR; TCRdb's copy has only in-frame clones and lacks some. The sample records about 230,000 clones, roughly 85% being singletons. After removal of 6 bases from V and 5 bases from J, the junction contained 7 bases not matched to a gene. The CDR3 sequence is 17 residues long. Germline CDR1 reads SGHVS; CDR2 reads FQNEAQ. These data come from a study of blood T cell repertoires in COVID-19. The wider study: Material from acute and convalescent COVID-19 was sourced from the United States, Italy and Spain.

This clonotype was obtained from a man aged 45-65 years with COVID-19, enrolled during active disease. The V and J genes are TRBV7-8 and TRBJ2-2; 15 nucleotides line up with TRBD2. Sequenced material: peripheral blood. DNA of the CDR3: TGTGCCAGCAGTTCTACCGGGACTAGCGGGGGGACCGGGGAGCTGTTTTTT. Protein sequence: CASSSTGTSGGTGELFF.